A single sample is the source of the 14 T cell receptor beta chains below, sequenced in a study of tumor-infiltrating lymphocytes in primary liver carcinoma. The template, about 510 ng total RNA, yielded TCR beta cDNA made with a constant-region primer. It was through three nested multiplex PCR rounds of slightly modified ARM-PCR that TCR beta libraries arose. Two initial PCR rounds of approximately 10 cycles each paired TRBV1-TRBV30 forward primers with a C-beta reverse primer. MiXCR, run by TCRdb on the multiplex PCR reads, gives a single entry per CDR3 protein. Of about 92,000 distinct CDR3 sequences detected, about 70% appear once; the ten largest clones hold under 30%. Bulk tissue was left unsorted, and RNA and DNA were co-extracted from 20-30 mg of it. Input material: tumor-adjacent normal liver tissue. All receptors come from a man aged 40-49 years with primary liver carcinoma and hepatitis B virus infection.

A remark on this clonotype: Given the absence of the conserved phenylalanine or tryptophan at the CDR3 end, a read error is likely. The chain employs TRBV20-1 and TRBJ1-1; 7 bases line up with TRBD1. This CDR3 contains 14 residues. Germline loops: CDR1 DFQATT, CDR2 SNEGSKA (reference sequence). The chain's CDR3 is CSTRSLGQTAEAFL. The CDR3 DNA sequence: TGCAGTACTAGATCCCTGGGACAGACCGCTGAAGCTTTCCTT.

Details on this clonotype: The germline gene is not matched at one end of the junction; a read error may be the cause. This chain connects TRBV12-3 or TRBV12-4 to TRBJ2-7; no definite D call. The CDR3 extends over 13 amino acids. CDR3 DNA sequence: TGTGTCAGCAGTTTCGGTATCTCCTACGAGCAGTACTTC. Translating gives CVSSFGISYEQYF.

With regard to this clonotype: Germline is not matched at one junction end, which may reflect a read error. This sequence joins TRBV6-5 and TRBJ1-1, with D perhaps TRBD1 (5 bases). The CDR3 length is 16 residues. Germline CDR1 reads MNHEY; CDR2 reads SVGAGI. The DNA of the CDR3 is TGTGACAGCAGTTACGCGGGACCCCGGGATGAGGTTGAAGCTTTCTTT. Translating it yields CDSSYAGPRDEVEAFF.

In regard to this clonotype: This may stem from a read error, because a much larger clone lies one nucleotide away. This chain links TRBV5-6 with TRBJ2-7; TRBD2 matches 10 bases. Germline CDR1 SGHDT, CDR2 YYEEEE. The CDR3 totals 14 residues. The CDR3, as DNA: TGTGCCAGCAACTTGGGACTAGCGTACAACGAGCAGTACTTC. Translated, it gives CASNLGLAYNEQYF.

In regard to this clonotype: This could be a read error, since a much larger clone is one nucleotide away. The chain joins TRBV6-5 to TRBJ1-5; D not certain. Germline-derived CDR1 and CDR2 are MNHEY and SVGAGI. V was trimmed by 6 bases and J by 7 bases, leaving 10 bases between them. The CDR3 spans 12 residues. This CDR3 is CASRTVRQPQHF. The CDR3 region has the DNA TGTGCCAGCAGGACGGTGAGACAGCCCCAGCATTTT.

As for this clonotype: A junction end diverges from the germline sequence, so it may reflect a read error. The J gene is TRBJ2-1, the V gene TRBV11-2; D remains unclear. The CDR3 has 14 residues. Germline V lookup: CDR1 SGHAT, CDR2 FQNNGV. CDR3 sequence: CASSSMLGSNEQSF. The CDR3 region has the DNA TGTGCCAGCAGCTCGATGCTAGGAAGCAATGAACAGTCCTTC. The complete variable domain, with remaining parts taken from reference TRBV11-2 and TRBJ2-1, reads EAGVAQSPRYKIIEKRQSVAFWCNPISGHATLYWYQQILGQGPKLLIQFQNNGVVDDSQLPKDRFSAERLKGVDSTLKIQPAKLEDSAVYLCASSSMLGSNEQSFGPGTRLTVL.

The chain has TRBV7-2 and TRBJ2-1, with a possible D match to TRBD2 (5 bases). V lost 5 bases to trimming and J lost 7 bases, with 12 bases between them. Germline CDR1 and CDR2: SGHTA and FQGNSA. This CDR3 comprises 13 residues. The CDR3, as DNA: TGTGCCAGCAGCCCTACTCGGGAAAATGAGCAGTTCTTC. This codes for CASSPTRENEQFF.

Points on this clonotype: A read error is possible here, since a much larger clone lies one base away. This chain connects TRBV5-1 to TRBJ2-7; 8 nucleotides match TRBD2. Germline assignment: CDR1 SGHRS and CDR2 YFSETQ. This CDR3 has 14 amino acids. J gave up 5 bases and V 0 bases, and 4 bases lay outside the gene matches. As DNA, the CDR3 is TGCGCCAGCAGCTTGGCGGGAGGGATAGACGAGCAGTACTTC. It translates to CASSLAGGIDEQYF.

The chain has TRBV6-1 and TRBJ2-7, with D possibly TRBD1 on 5 matching bases. Germline CDR1 MNHNS, CDR2 SASEGT. The length of the CDR3 is 13 residues. V was cut by 1 base and J by 5 bases, with 9 bases left in between. The CDR3 spells CASSEGGAHEQYF. The DNA of the CDR3 is TGTGCCAGCAGTGAAGGTGGGGCCCACGAGCAGTACTTC.

To note about this clonotype: It may be a read error: a sequence one base away is much more abundant. Since no conserved phenylalanine or tryptophan closes the CDR3, a read error is the likely cause. CDR3 sequence: CASSPGPGSPLHS. For the CDR3, the DNA is TGTGCCAGCAGCCCTGGACCTGGTTCACCCCTCCACTCT. The chain links TRBV5-5 to TRBJ1-6; D is undetermined. The CDR3 has 13 residues. The germline V and J ends were trimmed by 4 bases and 9 bases, with 11 bases remaining between them. Germline V CDR1 and CDR2: SGHKS, YYEKEE (reference sequence).

Regarding this clonotype: A single base separates this from a much larger clone, so it may be a read error. This chain joins TRBV6-2 or TRBV6-3 and TRBJ2-7, with D unresolved. The CDR3 is 12 residues long. V was clipped by 5 bases and J by 2 bases, with 7 bases between them. Germline CDR1 is MNHEY and CDR2 is SVGEGT. This CDR3 is CASSPIPYEQYF. CDR3 bases: TGTGCCAGCAGTCCGATCCCCTACGAGCAGTACTTC.

Worth noting for this clonotype: At one end, the junction sequence differs from germline, possibly due to a read error. The chain employs TRBV11-2 and TRBJ2-2; no clear D. The CDR3 loop spans 14 amino acids. Germline V gene data show CDR1 as SGHAT and CDR2 as FQNNGV. CDR3 in DNA: TGTGCCAACAGCTTAGACGCCAGAGGCGGGGAGCTGTTTTTT. Its translation: CANSLDARGGELFF.

Concerning this clonotype: Possible read error: a much larger clone is one base away. This chain links TRBV6-6 with TRBJ2-7; D remains unclear. The germline V gene has CDR1 MNHNY and CDR2 SVGAGI (reference sequence). This CDR3 spans 15 amino acids. CDR3 DNA sequence: TGTGCCAGCAGTTACATTGTACCCGACGCTTACGAGCAGTGCTTC. It encodes CASSYIVPDAYEQCF.

The rearrangement joins TRBV4-1 to TRBJ2-2, with 9 bases identical to TRBD2. Germline values: CDR1 MGHRA, CDR2 YSYEKL. The CDR3 is made up of 16 amino acids. Trimming cost V 0 bases and J 5 bases; bases outside gene matches: 4. CDR3 sequence reads: CASSQERAGGTGELFF. The CDR3, as DNA: TGCGCCAGCAGCCAAGAAAGGGCGGGAGGGACCGGGGAGCTGTTTTTT.